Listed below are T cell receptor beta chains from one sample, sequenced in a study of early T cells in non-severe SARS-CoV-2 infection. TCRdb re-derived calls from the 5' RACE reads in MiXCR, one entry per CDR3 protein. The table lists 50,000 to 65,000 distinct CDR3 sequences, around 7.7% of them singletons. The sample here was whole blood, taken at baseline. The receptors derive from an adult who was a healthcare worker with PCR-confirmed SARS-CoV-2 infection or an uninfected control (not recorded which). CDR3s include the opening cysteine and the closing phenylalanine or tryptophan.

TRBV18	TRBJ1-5	CASSLGMGQPQHF
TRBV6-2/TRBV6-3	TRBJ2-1	CASSYSVSVEQFF
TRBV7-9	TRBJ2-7	CASSRDRAFYEQYF
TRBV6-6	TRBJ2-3	CASSLGGGSTDTQYF
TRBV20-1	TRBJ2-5	CSASEKTQYF
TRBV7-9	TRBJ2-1	CASSLLSGEQFF
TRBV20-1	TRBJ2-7	CSARASGDYEQYF
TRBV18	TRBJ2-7	CASSPRDTSSYEQYF
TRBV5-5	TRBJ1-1	CASSPAWGRRSAFF
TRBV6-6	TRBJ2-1	CASSLEGREFF
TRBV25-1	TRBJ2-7	CASSDLGGRDEQYF
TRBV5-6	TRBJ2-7	CASSLVAGNSYEQYF
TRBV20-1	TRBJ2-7	CSARLAGEELEGLEQYF
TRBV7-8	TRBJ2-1	CASSPGLAGEKFNNEQFF
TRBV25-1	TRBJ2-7	CASSAGQGAYEQYF
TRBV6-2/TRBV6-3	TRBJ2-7	CASSYSGTASYEQYF
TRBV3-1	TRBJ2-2	CASSQGGTLRNTGELFF
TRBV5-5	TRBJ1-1	CASSTFKNTEAFF
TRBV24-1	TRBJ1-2	CATSQSQYGYTF
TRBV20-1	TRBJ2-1	CSAIPDRGPYNEQFF
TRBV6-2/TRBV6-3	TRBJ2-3	CASLGQGSTHTQYF
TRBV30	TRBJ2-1	CAWRFSGSYNEQFF
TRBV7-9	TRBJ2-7	CASSLRGSYEQYF